Shown below are 23 T cell receptor beta chains from a single sample sequenced in a study of cytomegalovirus exposure and HLA in healthy donors. The PCR used 60 Vbeta and 13 Jbeta primers. Here immunoSEQ multiplex PCR was the method, and the copy in TCRdb shows in-frame clones only, minus some. The data contain around 160,000 clones, about three quarters of them singletons. Sequencing was done on a sample of PBMCs. The source is a man in his forties in good health and CMV-seropositive.

In this sample, this clone turned up a few times. The chain recombines TRBV7-2 with TRBJ2-3; 10 nucleotides match TRBD2. The CDR3 has 13 amino acids. Germline CDR1 SGHTA, CDR2 FQGNSA. V lost 2 bases, J lost 9 bases, and 2 bases stayed unmatched. The CDR3 sequence is CASSLLTSGTQYF. The CDR3 DNA reads TGTGCCAGCAGCTTATTGACTAGCGGGACGCAGTATTTT.

This chain uses TRBV5-1 with TRBJ2-7, with 16 positions matching TRBD2. The CDR3 has 18 residues. Germline V gene sequence: CDR1 SGHRS, CDR2 YFSETQ. After removal of 4 bases from V and 3 bases from J, the junction contained 10 bases not matched to a gene. The CDR3 here is CASSTGLAGGPPFYEQYF. CDR3 nucleotides: TGCGCCAGCAGCACGGGACTAGCGGGAGGGCCCCCGTTCTACGAGCAGTACTTC.

This clone was recorded many times. The chain carries TRBV29-1 and TRBJ2-7; TRBD1 matches 7 bases. The trim removed 8 bases at V and 6 bases at J, leaving 7 bases unmatched. The CDR3 length is 11 residues. Germline loops: CDR1 SQVTM, CDR2 ANQGSEA. The DNA of the CDR3 is TGCAGCTCAACCAGGGGGTCCGAGCAGTACTTC. Its translation is CSSTRGSEQYF.

CDR3 bases: TGCGCCAGCAGCCAGGGCCTAGGGGCCTATGGCTACACCTTC. It specifies CASSQGLGAYGYTF. The V gene is TRBV4-1, the J gene TRBJ1-2, with D possibly TRBD1 on 5 matching bases. The CDR3 consists of 14 residues. Germline V lookup: CDR1 MGHRA, CDR2 YSYEKL. Between the trimmed V and J ends, which lost 3 bases and 4 bases, there was a span of 12 bases.

This clone was seen just once. The chain recombines TRBV7-2 with TRBJ1-2; no reliable D call. CDR3 length: 15 amino acids. Trimming removed 7 bases from V and 5 bases from J, with 20 bases in between. Per germline, CDR1 SGHTA and CDR2 FQGNSA. For the CDR3, the DNA is TGTGCCAGCACTATCGTCCCGGAGGTACCGTATGGCTACACCTTC. Its translation is CASTIVPEVPYGYTF.

This sequence joins TRBV10-3 and TRBJ1-1, with D tentatively TRBD1 (6 bases). The V and J ends lost 0 bases and 2 bases respectively, with 16 bases between them. The CDR3 length is 17 residues. Germline lookup yields CDR1 ENHRY and CDR2 SYGVKD. CDR3 nucleotides: TGTGCCATCAGTGAGTCGAGTCCGACGGGACAAAACACTGAAGCTTTCTTT. Translating it yields CAISESSPTGQNTEAFF.

The chain recombines TRBV28 with TRBJ1-2; 7 nucleotides agree with TRBD1. V trimming: 5 bases; J trimming: 4 bases; junction bases outside the gene matches: 7. Looked up from germline, CDR1 is MDHEN and CDR2 is SYDVKM. CDR3 length equals 14 residues. The CDR3 DNA reads as TGTGCCAGCAGTCCTGGGACAGCAGTCTATGGCTACACCTTC. This translates into CASSPGTAVYGYTF.

V gene TRBV29-1 combines with J gene TRBJ2-3; 8 bases are a match to TRBD2. Per the germline V gene, CDR1 is SQVTM and CDR2 is ANQGSEA. The length of the CDR3 is 14 residues. V shed 6 bases and J 4 bases; nucleotides not matched to a gene: 9. The CDR3 spells CSVGSSGAPDTQYF. CDR3 DNA: TGCAGCGTGGGTAGTAGCGGGGCTCCAGATACGCAGTATTTT.

Notes on this clone: Other DNA sequences in the same sample also yield this CDR3. The rearrangement links TRBV9 to TRBJ2-1; no reliable D call. CDR1 SGDLS and CDR2 YYNGEE come from the germline V gene. V was pared by 0 bases and J by 8 bases, with 3 bases between. The CDR3 contains 11 residues. DNA of the CDR3: TGTGCCAGCAGCGTAGCCGATGAGCAGTTCTTC. This codes for CASSVADEQFF. The entire variable domain, with the rest obtained from reference TRBV9 and TRBJ2-1, is as follows: DSGVTQTPKHLITATGQRVTLRCSPRSGDLSVYWYQQSLDQGLQFLIQYYNGEERAKGNILERFSAQQFPDLHSELNLSSLELGDSALYFCASSVADEQFFGPGTRLTVL.

This chain joins TRBV30 and TRBJ2-5; 9 bases are shared with TRBD2. Losses at the gene ends were 1 base for V and 4 bases for J; bases not matched to a gene: 4. This CDR3 region has 14 residues. Germline CDR1 and CDR2: GTSNPN and SVGIG (reference sequence). This CDR3 is CAWSGLAGRETQYF. The CDR3 nucleotides read TGTGCCTGGAGTGGGCTAGCGGGAAGAGAGACCCAGTACTTC.

This chain links TRBV5-6 with TRBJ2-5, with D perhaps TRBD1 (7 bases). The V end was cut by 5 bases, the J end by 5 bases, with 16 bases between. The CDR3 loop spans 14 amino acids. Per germline, CDR1 SGHDT and CDR2 YYEEEE. CDR3 in amino acids: CASRQQGSGETQYF. DNA of the CDR3: TGTGCCAGCAGGCAACAGGGGAGCGGGGAGACCCAGTACTTC.

The rearrangement uses TRBV15 and TRBJ2-3; the match to TRBD2 covers 14 bases. Per germline, CDR1 LNHNV and CDR2 YYDKDF (reference sequence). The CDR3 spans 17 residues. The ends lost 0 bases at V and 4 bases at J; junction bases unmatched: 3. The CDR3 nucleotides are TGTGCCACCAGCAGAGATCGACTAGCGGGAGGGGCAGATACGCAGTATTTT. Residues: CATSRDRLAGGADTQYF. Supplemented by reference TRBV15 and TRBJ2-3, the full variable domain reads DAMVIQNPRYQVTQFGKPVTLSCSQTLNHNVMYWYQQKSSQAPKLLFHYYDKDFNNEADTPDNFQSRRPNTSFCFLDIRSPGLGDTAMYLCATSRDRLAGGADTQYFGPGTRLTVL.

This clone was counted between two and nine times. The V and J genes are TRBV19 and TRBJ1-1, with 7 bases matching TRBD1. V lost 8 bases to trimming and J lost 0 bases; unmatched junction nucleotides: 6. Germline CDR1 and CDR2: LNHDA and SQIVND (reference sequence). This CDR3 is built from 14 residues. Here the CDR3 reads CASGQDRLNTEAFF. The CDR3 region has the DNA TGTGCCAGTGGACAGGACAGGTTGAACACTGAAGCTTTCTTT.

The chain uses TRBV2 and TRBJ1-2, with TRBD1 as a possible D gene (6 bases). V lost 7 bases and J lost 6, with 12 bases in between. CDR3 length: 12 amino acids. Germline-derived CDR1 and CDR2 are SNHLY and FYNNEI. CDR3 region: CASNQGSNGYTF. CDR3 sequence (DNA): TGTGCCAGCAATCAGGGGTCTAATGGCTACACCTTC.

The J gene is TRBJ2-7, the V gene TRBV4-2, with 8 bases lining up with TRBD1. The germline V gene encodes CDR1 LGHNA and CDR2 YNFKEQ. The V segment lost 0 bases and the J segment 2 bases; nucleotides outside the gene matches: 15. The CDR3 is 19 residues long. DNA of the CDR3: TGTGCCAGCAGCCAAGAGGACGGGACAGGCGGAACCCTAACCTACGAGCAGTACTTC. Amino acids: CASSQEDGTGGTLTYEQYF.

The rearrangement links TRBV27 to TRBJ1-1, with 8 bases fitting TRBD1. The trim removed 5 bases at V and 1 base at J, leaving 3 bases unmatched. Germline V lookup: CDR1 MNHEY, CDR2 SMNVEV (reference sequence). This CDR3 spans 14 amino acids. The CDR3 bases are TGTGCCAGCAGTCCCGGGACAGGGAACACTGAAGCTTTCTTT. Translating it yields CASSPGTGNTEAFF.

This clone occurred once. This sequence joins TRBV11-2 and TRBJ2-3, with TRBD1 matching 9 bases. J gave up 0 bases and V 5 bases, and 15 bases lay outside the gene matches. The CDR3 is 19 amino acids. Germline V lookup: CDR1 SGHAT, CDR2 FQNNGV. The CDR3 DNA reads TGTGCCAGCAGCAAAAGGCGGGACAGGGCCCACGTTAGCACAGATACGCAGTATTTT. This translates into CASSKRRDRAHVSTDTQYF.

In DNA, the CDR3 is TGTGCCAGCAGCTTAGATACAGGTGTAGGGGAGCTGTTTTTT. Encoded protein: CASSLDTGVGELFF. The genes are TRBV11-3 and TRBJ2-2, with D perhaps matching TRBD1 (5 bases). The germline V gene has CDR1 SGHNT and CDR2 YENEEA. The CDR3 has 14 amino acids. V lost 0 bases and J lost 8, with 10 bases in between.

V usage is TRBV29-1 and J usage is TRBJ2-7; D is possibly TRBD1 (6 bases). Trimming took 4 bases from V and 5 from J, leaving 12 bases between them. The CDR3 has 12 amino acids. CDR1 and CDR2 from the germline V gene are SQVTM and ANQGSEA. The CDR3 loop is CSVVGGIDEQYF. Written as DNA, the CDR3 is TGCAGCGTTGTAGGGGGAATCGACGAGCAGTACTTC.

J is TRBJ1-1 and V is TRBV28; 7 bases align to TRBD1. V was clipped by 1 base and J by 6 bases; unmatched bases: 11. This CDR3 has 16 amino acids. Per the germline V gene, CDR1 is MDHEN and CDR2 is SYDVKM. In nucleotides, the CDR3 is TGTGCCAGCAGTTTATTAGGGCACAGGGGACGGGCTGAAGCTTTCTTT. It codes for CASSLLGHRGRAEAFF.

The chain has TRBV9 and TRBJ2-7, with D maybe TRBD2 (6 bases). This CDR3 is 13 amino acids long. The germline V and J ends were trimmed by 1 base and 5 bases, with 10 bases remaining between them. Germline V CDR1 and CDR2: SGDLS, YYNGEE. DNA for the CDR3: TGTGCCAGCAGCGTATTCGGGACTGACGAGCAGTACTTC. Its protein is CASSVFGTDEQYF.

The J gene is TRBJ2-5, the V gene TRBV7-9; TRBD2 agrees at 10 bases. V was clipped by 5 bases and J by 5 bases; unmatched bases: 11. CDR1 is SEHNR, CDR2 FQNEAQ, per germline (reference sequence). CDR3 size: 16 residues. The CDR3 DNA follows: TGTGCCAGCAGCGGAGCCCGAGCGGGAGGGCCTGAGACCCAGTACTTC. Its protein product is CASSGARAGGPETQYF.

The V call is TRBV5-6, the J call TRBJ2-5; D might be TRBD2 (6 bases). With 2 bases removed from V and 7 bases from J, the gap between germline ends came to 12 bases. CDR3 length: 13 residues. Germline V gene lookup returns CDR1 SGHDT and CDR2 YYEEEE. The CDR3 DNA follows: TGTGCCAGCAGCTTTCCTAGCGACGGGACCCAGTACTTC. Encoded protein: CASSFPSDGTQYF.